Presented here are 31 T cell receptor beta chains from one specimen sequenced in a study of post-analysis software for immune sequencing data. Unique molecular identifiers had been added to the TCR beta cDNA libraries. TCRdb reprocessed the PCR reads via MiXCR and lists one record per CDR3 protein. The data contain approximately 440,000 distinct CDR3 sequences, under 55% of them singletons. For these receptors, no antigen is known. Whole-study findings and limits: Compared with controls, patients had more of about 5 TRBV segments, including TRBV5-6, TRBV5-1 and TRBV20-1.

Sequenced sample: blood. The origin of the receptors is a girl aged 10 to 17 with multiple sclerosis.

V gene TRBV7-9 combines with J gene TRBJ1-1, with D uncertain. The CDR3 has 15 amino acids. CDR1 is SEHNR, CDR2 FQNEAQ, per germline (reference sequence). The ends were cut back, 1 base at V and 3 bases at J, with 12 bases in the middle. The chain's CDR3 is CASSLVSGEDTEAFF. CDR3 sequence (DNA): TGTGCCAGCAGCTTAGTCTCTGGGGAGGACACTGAAGCTTTCTTT.

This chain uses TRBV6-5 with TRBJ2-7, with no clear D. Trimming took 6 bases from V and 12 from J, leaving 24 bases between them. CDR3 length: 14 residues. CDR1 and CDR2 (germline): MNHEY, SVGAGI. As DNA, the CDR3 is TGTGCCAGCAGCCGCGACGGAGCCAAAAACATTCGGTACTTC. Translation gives CASSRDGAKNIRYF.

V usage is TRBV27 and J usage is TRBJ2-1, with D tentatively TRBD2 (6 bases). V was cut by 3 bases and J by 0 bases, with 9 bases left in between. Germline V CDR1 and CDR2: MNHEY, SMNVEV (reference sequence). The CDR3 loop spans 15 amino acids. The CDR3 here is CASSFVGGSYNEQFF. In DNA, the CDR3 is TGTGCCAGCAGTTTTGTGGGGGGCTCCTACAATGAGCAGTTCTTC.

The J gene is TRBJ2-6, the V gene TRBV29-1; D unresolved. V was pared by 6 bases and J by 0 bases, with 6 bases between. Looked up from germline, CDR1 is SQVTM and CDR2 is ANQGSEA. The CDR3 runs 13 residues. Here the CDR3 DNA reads TGCAGCGTGGCGGACTCTGGGGCCAACGTCCTGACTTTC. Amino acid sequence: CSVADSGANVLTF.

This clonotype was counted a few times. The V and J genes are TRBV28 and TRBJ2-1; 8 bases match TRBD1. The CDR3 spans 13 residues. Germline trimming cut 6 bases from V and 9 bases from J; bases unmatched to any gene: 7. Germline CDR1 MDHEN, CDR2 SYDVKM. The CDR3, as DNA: TGTGCCAGCAGCGAAGACAGGGGTGGTGAGCAGTTCTTC. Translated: CASSEDRGGEQFF.

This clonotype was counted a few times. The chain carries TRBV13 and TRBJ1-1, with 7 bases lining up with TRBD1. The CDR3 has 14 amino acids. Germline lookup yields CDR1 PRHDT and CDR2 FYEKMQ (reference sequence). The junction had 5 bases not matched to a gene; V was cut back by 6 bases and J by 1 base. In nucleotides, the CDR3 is TGTGCCAGCAGACCAGGGGGGGGGAACACTGAAGCTTTCTTT. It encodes CASRPGGGNTEAFF.

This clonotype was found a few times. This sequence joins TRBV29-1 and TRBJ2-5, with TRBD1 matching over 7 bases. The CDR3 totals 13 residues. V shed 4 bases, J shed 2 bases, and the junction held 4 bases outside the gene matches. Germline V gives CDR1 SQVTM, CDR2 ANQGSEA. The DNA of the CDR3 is TGCAGCGTTGGCCGGGACAGACAAGAGACCCAGTACTTC. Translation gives CSVGRDRQETQYF. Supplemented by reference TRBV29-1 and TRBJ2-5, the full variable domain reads SAVISQKPSRDICQRGTSLTIQCQVDSQVTMMFWYRQQPGQSLTLIATANQGSEATYESGFVIDKFPISRPNLTFSTLTVSNMSPEDSSIYLCSVGRDRQETQYFGPGTRLLVL.

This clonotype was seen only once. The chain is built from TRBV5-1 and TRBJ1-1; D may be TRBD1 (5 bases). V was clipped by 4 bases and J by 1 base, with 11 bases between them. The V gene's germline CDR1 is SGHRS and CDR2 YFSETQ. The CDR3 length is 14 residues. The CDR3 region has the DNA TGCGCCAGCAGCGTGGGACCGACGAACACTGAAGCTTTCTTT. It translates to CASSVGPTNTEAFF.

The CDR3, as DNA: TGTGCCAGCAGTGGGGGGACAGCCGCCTACGAGCAGTACTTC. This encodes CASSGGTAAYEQYF. The rearrangement joins TRBV12-3 or TRBV12-4 to TRBJ2-7; D may be TRBD1 (7 bases). The length of the CDR3 is 14 residues. V lost 5 bases, J lost 2 bases, and 13 bases lay in between.

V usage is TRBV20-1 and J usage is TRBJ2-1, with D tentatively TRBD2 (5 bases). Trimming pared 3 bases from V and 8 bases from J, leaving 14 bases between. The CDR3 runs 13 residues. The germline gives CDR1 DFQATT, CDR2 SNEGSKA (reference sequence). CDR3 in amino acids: CSASRTPGDEQFF. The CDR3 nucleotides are TGCAGTGCTAGTCGGACTCCTGGGGATGAGCAGTTCTTC.

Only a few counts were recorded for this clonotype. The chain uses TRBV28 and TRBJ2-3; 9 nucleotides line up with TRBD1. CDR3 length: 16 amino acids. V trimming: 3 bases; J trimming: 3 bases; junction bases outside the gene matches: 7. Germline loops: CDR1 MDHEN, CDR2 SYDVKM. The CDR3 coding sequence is TGTGCCAGCAGTTTCGTGTCACAGGGGGCAACAGATACGCAGTATTTT. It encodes CASSFVSQGATDTQYF. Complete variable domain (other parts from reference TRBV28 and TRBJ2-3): DVKVTQSSRYLVKRTGEKVFLECVQDMDHENMFWYRQDPGLGLRLIYFSYDVKMKEKGDIPEGYSVSREKKERFSLILESASTNQTSMYLCASSFVSQGATDTQYFGPGTRLTVL.

CDR3 residues: CASSYSGSQLEQYF. The CDR3 nucleotides are TGTGCCAGCAGTTACTCCGGGAGCCAGCTCGAGCAGTACTTC. J is TRBJ2-7 and V is TRBV6-5, with D perhaps matching TRBD2 (6 bases). V was shortened by 0 bases and J by 6 bases, with 12 bases between the two germline ends. This CDR3 contains 14 residues. Germline lookup yields CDR1 MNHEY and CDR2 SVGAGI.

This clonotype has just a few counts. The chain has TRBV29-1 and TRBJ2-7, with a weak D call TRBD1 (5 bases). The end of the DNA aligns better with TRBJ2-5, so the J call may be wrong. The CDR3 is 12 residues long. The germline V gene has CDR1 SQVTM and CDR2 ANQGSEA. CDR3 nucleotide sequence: TGCAGCGCAGGTTCAGGGAAAGGGACCCAGTACTTC. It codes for CSAGSGKGTQYF.

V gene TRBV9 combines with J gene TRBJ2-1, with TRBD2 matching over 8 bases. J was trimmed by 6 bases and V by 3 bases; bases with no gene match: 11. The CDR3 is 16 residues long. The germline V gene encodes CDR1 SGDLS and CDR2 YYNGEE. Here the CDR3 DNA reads TGTGCCAGCAGCGCCCTCGGGACTAGTCAGTCCAATGAGCAGTTCTTC. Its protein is CASSALGTSQSNEQFF.

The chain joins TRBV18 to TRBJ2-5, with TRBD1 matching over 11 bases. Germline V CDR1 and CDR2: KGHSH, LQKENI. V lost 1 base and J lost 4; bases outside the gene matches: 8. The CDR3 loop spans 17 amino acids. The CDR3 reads CASSPRGWTGGLETQYF. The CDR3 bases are TGTGCCAGCTCACCACGCGGCTGGACAGGGGGCTTAGAGACCCAGTACTTC. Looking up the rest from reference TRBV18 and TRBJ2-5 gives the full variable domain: NAGVMQNPRHLVRRRGQEARLRCSPMKGHSHVYWYRQLPEEGLKFMVYLQKENIIDESGMPKERFSAEFPKEGPSILRIQQVVRGDSAAYFCASSPRGWTGGLETQYFGPGTRLLVL.

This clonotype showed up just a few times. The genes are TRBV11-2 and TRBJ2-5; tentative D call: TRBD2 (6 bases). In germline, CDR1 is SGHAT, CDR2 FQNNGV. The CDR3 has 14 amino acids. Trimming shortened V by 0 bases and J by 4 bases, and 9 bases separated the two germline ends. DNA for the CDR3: TGTGCCAGCAGCTTAGATGTCGGGGGAGAGACCCAGTACTTC. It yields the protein CASSLDVGGETQYF.

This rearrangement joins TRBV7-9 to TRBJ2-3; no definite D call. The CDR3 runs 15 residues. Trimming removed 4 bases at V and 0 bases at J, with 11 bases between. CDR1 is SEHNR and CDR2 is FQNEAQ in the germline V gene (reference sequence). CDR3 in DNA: TGTGCCAGCAGCTCCCCGGAAACTAGCACAGATACGCAGTATTTT. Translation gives CASSSPETSTDTQYF.

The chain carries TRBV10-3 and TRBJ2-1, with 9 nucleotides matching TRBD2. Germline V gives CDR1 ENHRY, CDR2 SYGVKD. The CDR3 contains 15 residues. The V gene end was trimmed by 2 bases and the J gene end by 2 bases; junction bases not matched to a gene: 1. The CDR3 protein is CAISEGGRAYNEQFF. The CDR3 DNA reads TGTGCCATCAGTGAGGGCGGGAGGGCCTACAATGAGCAGTTCTTC.

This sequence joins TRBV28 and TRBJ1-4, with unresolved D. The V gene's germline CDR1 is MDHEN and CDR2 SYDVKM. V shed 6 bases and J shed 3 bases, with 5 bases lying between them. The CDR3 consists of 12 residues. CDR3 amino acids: CASSKANEKLFF. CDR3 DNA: TGTGCCAGCAGCAAGGCTAATGAAAAACTGTTTTTT.

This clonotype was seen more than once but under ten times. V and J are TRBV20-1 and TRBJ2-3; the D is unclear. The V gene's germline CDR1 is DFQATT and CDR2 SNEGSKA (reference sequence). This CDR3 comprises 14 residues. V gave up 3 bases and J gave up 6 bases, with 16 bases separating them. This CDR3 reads CSASVFLAADTQYF. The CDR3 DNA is TGCAGTGCTAGTGTGTTCCTGGCGGCGGATACGCAGTATTTT.

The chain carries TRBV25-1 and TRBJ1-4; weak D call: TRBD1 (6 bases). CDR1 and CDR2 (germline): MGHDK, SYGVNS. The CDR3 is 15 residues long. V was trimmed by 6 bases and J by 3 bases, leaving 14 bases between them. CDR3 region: CASSLQGQANEKLFF. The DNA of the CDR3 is TGTGCCAGCAGCCTACAGGGCCAGGCTAATGAAAAACTGTTTTTT.

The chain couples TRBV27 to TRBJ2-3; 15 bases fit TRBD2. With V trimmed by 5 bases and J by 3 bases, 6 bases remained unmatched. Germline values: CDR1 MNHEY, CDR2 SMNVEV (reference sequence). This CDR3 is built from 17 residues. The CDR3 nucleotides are TGTGCCAGCAGTGCCGGGACTAGCGGGAGGCGAACAGATACGCAGTATTTT. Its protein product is CASSAGTSGRRTDTQYF.

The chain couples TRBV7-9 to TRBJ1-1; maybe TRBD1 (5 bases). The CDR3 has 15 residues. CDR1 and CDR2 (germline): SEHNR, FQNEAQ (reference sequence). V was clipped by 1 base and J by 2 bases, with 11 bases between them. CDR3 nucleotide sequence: TGTGCCAGCAGCTTAGACGACGACAGCAACACTGAAGCTTTCTTT. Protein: CASSLDDDSNTEAFF.

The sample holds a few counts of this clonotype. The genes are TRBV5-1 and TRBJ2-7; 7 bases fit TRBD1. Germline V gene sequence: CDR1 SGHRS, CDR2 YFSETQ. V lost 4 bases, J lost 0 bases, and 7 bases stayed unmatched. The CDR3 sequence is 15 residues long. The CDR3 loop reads CASSLQGQSSYEQYF. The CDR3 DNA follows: TGCGCCAGCAGCCTTCAGGGACAGAGCTCCTACGAGCAGTACTTC.

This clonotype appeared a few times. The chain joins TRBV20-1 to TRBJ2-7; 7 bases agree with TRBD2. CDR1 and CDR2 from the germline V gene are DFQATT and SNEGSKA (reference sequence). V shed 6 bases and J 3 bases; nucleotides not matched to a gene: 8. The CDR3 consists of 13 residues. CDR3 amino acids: CSAPIAGHYEQYF. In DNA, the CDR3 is TGCAGTGCCCCCATAGCGGGCCACTACGAGCAGTACTTC.

The CDR3 DNA reads TGTGCCAGCAGCGGAAGCGGGACGACCTACAATGAGCAGTTCTTC. It encodes CASSGSGTTYNEQFF. The chain has TRBV9 and TRBJ2-1, with TRBD2 matching 7 bases. Germline CDR1 and CDR2: SGDLS and YYNGEE. V shed 3 bases, J shed 2 bases, and the junction held 5 bases outside the gene matches. The CDR3 is 15 amino acids. The whole variable domain, remainder taken from reference TRBV9 and TRBJ2-1, is DSGVTQTPKHLITATGQRVTLRCSPRSGDLSVYWYQQSLDQGLQFLIQYYNGEERAKGNILERFSAQQFPDLHSELNLSSLELGDSALYFCASSGSGTTYNEQFFGPGTRLTVL.

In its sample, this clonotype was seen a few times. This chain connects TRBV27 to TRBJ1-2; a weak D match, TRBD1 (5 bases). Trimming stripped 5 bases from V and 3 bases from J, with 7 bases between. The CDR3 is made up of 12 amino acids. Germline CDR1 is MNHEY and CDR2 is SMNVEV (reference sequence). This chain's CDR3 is CASSSRDYGYTF. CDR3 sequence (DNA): TGTGCCAGCAGTAGCAGGGACTATGGCTACACCTTC.

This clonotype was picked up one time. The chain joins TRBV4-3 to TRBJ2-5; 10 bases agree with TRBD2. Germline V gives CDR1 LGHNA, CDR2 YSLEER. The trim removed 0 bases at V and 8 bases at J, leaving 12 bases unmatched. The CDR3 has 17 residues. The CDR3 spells CASSQDLEREGGETQYF. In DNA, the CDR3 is TGCGCCAGCAGCCAAGATTTAGAGCGGGAGGGCGGAGAAACCCAGTACTTC.

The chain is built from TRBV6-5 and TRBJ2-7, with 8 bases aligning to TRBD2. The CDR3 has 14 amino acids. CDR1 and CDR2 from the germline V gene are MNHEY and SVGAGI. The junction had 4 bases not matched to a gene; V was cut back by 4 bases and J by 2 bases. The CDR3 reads CASSSREGAYEQYF. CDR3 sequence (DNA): TGTGCCAGCAGTTCCCGGGAGGGAGCCTACGAGCAGTACTTC.

In DNA, the CDR3 is TGCGCCAGCAGCTCGGACGGAAGGAACACTGAAGCTTTCTTT. Amino acids: CASSSDGRNTEAFF. The V call is TRBV5-1, the J call TRBJ1-1; D not certain. The CDR3 runs 14 residues. With 3 bases removed from V and 1 base from J, the gap between germline ends came to 10 bases. Germline V gene data show CDR1 as SGHRS and CDR2 as YFSETQ. Based on the CDR3 plus reference TRBV5-1 and TRBJ1-1, the full variable domain is KAGVTQTPRYLIKTRGQQVTLSCSPISGHRSVSWYQQTPGQGLQFLFEYFSETQRNKGNFPGRFSGRQFSNSRSEMNVSTLELGDSALYLCASSSDGRNTEAFFGQGTRLTVV.

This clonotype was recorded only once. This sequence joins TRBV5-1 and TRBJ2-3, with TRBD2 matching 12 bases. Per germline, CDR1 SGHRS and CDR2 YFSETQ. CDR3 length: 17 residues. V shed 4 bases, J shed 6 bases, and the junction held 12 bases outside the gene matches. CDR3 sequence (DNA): TGCGCCAGCAGCCGTGGACTAGCGGGATTAGCGGCGGATACGCAGTATTTT. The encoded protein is CASSRGLAGLAADTQYF.